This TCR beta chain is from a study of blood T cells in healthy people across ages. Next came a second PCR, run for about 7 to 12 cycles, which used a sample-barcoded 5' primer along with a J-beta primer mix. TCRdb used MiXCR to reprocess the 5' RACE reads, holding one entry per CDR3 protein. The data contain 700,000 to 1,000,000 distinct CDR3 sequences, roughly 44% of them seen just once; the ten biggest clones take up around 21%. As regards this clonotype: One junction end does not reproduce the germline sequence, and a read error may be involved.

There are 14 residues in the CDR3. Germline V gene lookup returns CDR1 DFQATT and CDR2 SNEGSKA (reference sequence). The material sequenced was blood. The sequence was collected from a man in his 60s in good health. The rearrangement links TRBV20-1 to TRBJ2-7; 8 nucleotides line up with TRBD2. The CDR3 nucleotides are TGCAGTGCTAGAGATGATAGGACTAGCAATGAGCGGTTCTTC. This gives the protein CSARDDRTSNERFF.